The present T cell receptor beta chain was sequenced within a study of blood T cell repertoires in COVID-19. Study-wide background: There were acute and convalescent COVID-19 samples, and they came from the United States, Italy and Spain.

The CDR3 runs 16 residues. V lost 0 bases and J lost 8; bases outside the gene matches: 11. The V gene's germline CDR1 is SGHRS and CDR2 YFSETQ. The table came from immunoSEQ multiplex PCR; TCRdb's copy has only in-frame clones and leaves some out. Found here are 230,000 or so clones, about 86% of them singletons; the top ten hold just over 8.5%. Sequenced: peripheral blood. V usage is TRBV5-1 and J usage is TRBJ2-1; TRBD2 matches at 7 bases. The receptor was derived from a man aged 35-49 years with active or convalescent COVID-19. CDR3 DNA sequence: TGCGCCAGCAGCTTGGACCCAGCGGGAAGTGGAGATGAGCAGTTCTTC. Translation: CASSLDPAGSGDEQFF.